The clone carrying this TCR beta chain has more than one count but fewer than ten. In TCRdb, the reads were re-called with MiXCR into one record per CDR3 protein. The sample carries some 700,000 distinct CDR3 sequences, less than 40% recorded once. The data are from a study of T cell repertoires in cytomegalovirus infection. On the study more broadly: Based on public TCR beta signatures, there were indications of CMV infection and of a matching HLA type.

The germline gives CDR1 SGHTA, CDR2 FQGNSA. Trimming cost V 5 bases and J 0 bases, with 17 bases left between them. The CDR3 covers 17 residues. The TCR originated in a human donor in good health (CMV status not recorded). Some clones in this sample may be carry-over from other donors' samples. The sequenced material came from PBMCs. V is TRBV7-2 and J is TRBJ2-1; D perhaps matches TRBD2 (6 bases). The CDR3 is CASSPSVGSGSYNEQFF. The CDR3 DNA reads as TGTGCCAGCAGCCCCTCCGTGGGTAGCGGCTCCTACAATGAGCAGTTCTTC.